These T cell receptor beta chains were read from a single sample in a study of shared clonotypes between healthy human individuals. TCRdb's table, derived via immunoSEQ multiplex PCR, lists solely in-frame clones and lacks some. The sample has 1.4 million or so clones, approximately 98.5% seen once. Source material: naive CD4+ T cells sorted from blood. Every receptor here comes from a man under 40 in good health. Each CDR3 is given without its conserved first and last residue. Fields, in order: V gene, CDR3 protein.

TRBV5-4 | ASSRKNGNTIY
TRBV4-1 | ASSHHEADNEQF
TRBV19 | ASSMMPYTQY
TRBV5-1 | ASTWAATRNEQF
TRBV5-4 | ASSPTLRTGRLSGELF
TRBV18 | ASSPVPYRGRVSGANVLT
TRBV27 | ASSFYNKPVGEQY
TRBV28 | ASSSPGGTLVPSSGNTIY
TRBV7-7 | ASSQKLGIGELF
TRBV5-4 | ASSLAGTGGNTIY
TRBV4-1 | ASNPYRGHTEAF
TRBV10-3 | AISDTGRKGADTQY
TRBV4-1 | ASSQGQNTEAF
TRBV4-1 | ASSPLRGEAYTEAF
TRBV29-1 | SVDQFLNTEAF
TRBV4-2 | ASSQEGTSGTSTDTQY
TRBV19 | ARSRLPPGYT
TRBV10-1 | ASSESANTEAF
TRBV11-2 | ASSQFGAGNTEAF
TRBV25-1 | ASSARGNTIY
TRBV28 | ASSFIGVANEKLF
TRBV10-2 | ASRGQGDTNYGYT
TRBV20-1 | SAPIKETQY
TRBV12-2 | ASRLEEASGITNEQF
TRBV21-1 | ASSKVERAATEAF
TRBV11-2 | ASSLFGLFTDTQY
TRBV11-2 | ASSQQGQGSQY
TRBV5-1 | ASSSGVGQAYEQY
TRBV27 | ASSQGGHQPQH
TRBV29-1 | SAAPWGLAVKGF
TRBV5-4 | ASSIGTSENYEQY
TRBV13 | ASRKAGHSYEQY
TRBV18 | ASSPLAGGDTDTQY
TRBV6-6 | ASSWNGTGLPYEQY
TRBV11-2 | ASSIGVADTQY
TRBV5-8 | ASSPGTSGRAREQY
TRBV28 | ASTQGPRGRKETQY
TRBV6-5 | ASSYVAHQPQH
TRBV5-5 | ASSGQPGQLYEQY
TRBV7-2 | ASSRGPDTEAF
TRBV13 | ASSPWTGNTEAF
TRBV5-1 | ASSLSPYTDTQY
TRBV25-1 | ASSESPGAGNEQF
TRBV28 | ASSPDSYEQY
TRBV10-3 | AISVTSSGLAEETQY
TRBV18 | ASSPRRNTEAF
TRBV5-8 | ASSLEGPLRKTQY
TRBV18 | ASSPGQVSATGELF
TRBV6-4 | ASSEGVNQPQH
TRBV27 | ASSLFSLGADTQY
TRBV6-6 | ASSRRTGTDTQY
TRBV7-9 | ASTTGNN
TRBV9 | ASSPLGQGSETQY